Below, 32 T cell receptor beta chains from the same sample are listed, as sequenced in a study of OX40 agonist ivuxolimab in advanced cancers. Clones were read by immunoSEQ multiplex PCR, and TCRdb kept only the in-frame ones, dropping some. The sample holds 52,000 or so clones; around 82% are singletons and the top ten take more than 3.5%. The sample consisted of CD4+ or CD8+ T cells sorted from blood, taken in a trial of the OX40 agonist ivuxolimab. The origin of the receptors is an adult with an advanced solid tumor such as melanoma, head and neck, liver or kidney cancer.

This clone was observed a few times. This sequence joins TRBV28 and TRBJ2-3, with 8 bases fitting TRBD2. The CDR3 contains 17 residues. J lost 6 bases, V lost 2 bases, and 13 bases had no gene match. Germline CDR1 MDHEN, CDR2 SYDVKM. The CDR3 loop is CASSLNPYMRGEDTQYF. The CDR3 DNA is TGTGCCAGCAGTTTAAACCCCTATATGCGGGGGGAGGATACGCAGTATTTT.

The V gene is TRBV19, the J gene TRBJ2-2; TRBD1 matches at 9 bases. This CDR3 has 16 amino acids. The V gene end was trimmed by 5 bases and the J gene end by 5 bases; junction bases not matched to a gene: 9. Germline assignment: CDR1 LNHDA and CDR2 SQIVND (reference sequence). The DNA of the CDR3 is TGTGCCAGTAGTGCCCCGGGACAGGGAAAAACCGGGGAGCTGTTTTTT. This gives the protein CASSAPGQGKTGELFF.

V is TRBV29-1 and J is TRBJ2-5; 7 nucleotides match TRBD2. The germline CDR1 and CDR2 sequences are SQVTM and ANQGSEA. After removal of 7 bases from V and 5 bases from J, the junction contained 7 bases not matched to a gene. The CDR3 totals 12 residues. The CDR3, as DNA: TGCAGCGGAGGACTAGGAATGGAGACCCAGTACTTC. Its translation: CSGGLGMETQYF.

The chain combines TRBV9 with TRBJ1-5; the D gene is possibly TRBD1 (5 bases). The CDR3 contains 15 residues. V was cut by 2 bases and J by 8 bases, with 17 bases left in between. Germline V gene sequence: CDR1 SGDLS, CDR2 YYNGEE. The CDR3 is CASSVGPVPTEPQHF. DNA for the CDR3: TGTGCCAGCAGCGTGGGGCCTGTCCCAACGGAGCCCCAGCATTTT.

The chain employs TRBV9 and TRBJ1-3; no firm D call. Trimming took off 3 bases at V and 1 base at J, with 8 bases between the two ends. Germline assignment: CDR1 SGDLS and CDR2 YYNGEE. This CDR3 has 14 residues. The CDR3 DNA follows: TGTGCCAGCAGCGGCCTTGAGTCTGGAAACACCATATATTTT. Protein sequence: CASSGLESGNTIYF.

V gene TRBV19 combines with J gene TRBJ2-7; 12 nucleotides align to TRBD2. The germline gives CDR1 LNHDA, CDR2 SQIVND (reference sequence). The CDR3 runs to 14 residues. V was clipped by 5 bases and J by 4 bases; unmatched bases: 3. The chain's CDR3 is CASSLAGGPYEQYF. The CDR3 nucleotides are TGTGCCAGTAGTCTAGCGGGAGGGCCATACGAGCAGTACTTC.

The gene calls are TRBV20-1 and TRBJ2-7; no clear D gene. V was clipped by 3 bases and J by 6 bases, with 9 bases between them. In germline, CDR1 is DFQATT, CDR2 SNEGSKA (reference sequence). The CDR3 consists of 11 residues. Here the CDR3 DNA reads TGCAGTGCTAGGATCTTTGTCGAGCAGTACTTC. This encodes CSARIFVEQYF.

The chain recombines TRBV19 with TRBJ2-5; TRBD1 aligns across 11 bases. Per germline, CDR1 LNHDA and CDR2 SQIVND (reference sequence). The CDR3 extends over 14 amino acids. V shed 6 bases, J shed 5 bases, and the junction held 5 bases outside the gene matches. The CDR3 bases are TGTGCCAGTAGCGGACAGGGGGCTCGGGAGACCCAGTACTTC. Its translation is CASSGQGARETQYF. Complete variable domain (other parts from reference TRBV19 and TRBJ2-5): DGGITQSPKYLFRKEGQNVTLSCEQNLNHDAMYWYRQDPGQGLRLIYYSQIVNDFQKGDIAEGYSVSREKKESFPLTVTSAQKNPTAFYLCASSGQGARETQYFGPGTRLLVL.

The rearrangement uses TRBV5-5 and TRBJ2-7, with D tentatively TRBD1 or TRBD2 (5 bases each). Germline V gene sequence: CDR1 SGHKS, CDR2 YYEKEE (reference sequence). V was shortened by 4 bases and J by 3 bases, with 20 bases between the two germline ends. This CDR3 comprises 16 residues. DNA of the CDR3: TGTGCCAGCAGCCAGGCTATAACGGGACCGAGCTACGAGCAGTACTTC. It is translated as CASSQAITGPSYEQYF.

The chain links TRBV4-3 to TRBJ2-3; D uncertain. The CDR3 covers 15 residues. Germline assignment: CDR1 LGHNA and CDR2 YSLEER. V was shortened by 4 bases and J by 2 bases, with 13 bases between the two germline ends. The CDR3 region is CASSPYAAYTDTQYF. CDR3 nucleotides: TGCGCCAGCAGCCCGTACGCCGCTTACACAGATACGCAGTATTTT.

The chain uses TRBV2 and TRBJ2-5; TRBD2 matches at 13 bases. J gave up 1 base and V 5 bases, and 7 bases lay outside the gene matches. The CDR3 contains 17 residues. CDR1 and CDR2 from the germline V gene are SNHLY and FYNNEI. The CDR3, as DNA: TGTGCCAGCAGTTCTCGTCGACTAGCGGGGGGCCAAGAGACCCAGTACTTC. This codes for CASSSRRLAGGQETQYF.

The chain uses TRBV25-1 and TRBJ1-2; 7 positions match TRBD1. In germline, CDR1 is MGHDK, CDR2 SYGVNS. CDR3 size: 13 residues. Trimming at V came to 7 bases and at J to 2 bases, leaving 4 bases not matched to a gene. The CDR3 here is CASTRDRNYGYTF. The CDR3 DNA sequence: TGTGCCAGCACCAGGGACAGAAACTATGGCTACACCTTC.

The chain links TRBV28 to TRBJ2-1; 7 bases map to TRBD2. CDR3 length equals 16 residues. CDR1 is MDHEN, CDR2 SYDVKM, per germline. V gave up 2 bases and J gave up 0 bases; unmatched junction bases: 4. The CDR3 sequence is CASSLGLVSSYNEQFF. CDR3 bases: TGTGCCAGCAGTTTAGGACTAGTCAGCTCCTACAATGAGCAGTTCTTC.

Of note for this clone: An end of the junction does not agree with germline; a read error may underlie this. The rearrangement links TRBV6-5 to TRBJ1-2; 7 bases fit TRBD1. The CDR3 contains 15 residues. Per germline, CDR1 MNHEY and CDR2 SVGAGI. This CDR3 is CASRPTGQTNCGYTF. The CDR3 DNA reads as TGTGCCAGCAGGCCTACGGGACAGACGAACTGTGGCTACACCTTC.

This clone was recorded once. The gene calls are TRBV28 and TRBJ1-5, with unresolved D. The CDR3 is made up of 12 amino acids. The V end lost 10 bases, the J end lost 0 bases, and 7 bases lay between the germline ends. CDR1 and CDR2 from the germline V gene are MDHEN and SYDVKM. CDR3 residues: CATDYSNQPQHF. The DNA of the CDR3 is TGTGCCACCGATTATAGCAATCAGCCCCAGCATTTT. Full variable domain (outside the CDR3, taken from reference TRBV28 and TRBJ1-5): DVKVTQSSRYLVKRTGEKVFLECVQDMDHENMFWYRQDPGLGLRLIYFSYDVKMKEKGDIPEGYSVSREKKERFSLILESASTNQTSMYLCATDYSNQPQHFGDGTRLSIL.

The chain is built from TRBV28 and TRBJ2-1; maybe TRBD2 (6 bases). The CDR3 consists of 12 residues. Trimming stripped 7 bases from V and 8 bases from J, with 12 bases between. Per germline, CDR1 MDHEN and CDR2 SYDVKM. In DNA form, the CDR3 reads TGTGCCAGCATTTCCGGAGGGGATGAGCAGTTCTTC. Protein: CASISGGDEQFF.

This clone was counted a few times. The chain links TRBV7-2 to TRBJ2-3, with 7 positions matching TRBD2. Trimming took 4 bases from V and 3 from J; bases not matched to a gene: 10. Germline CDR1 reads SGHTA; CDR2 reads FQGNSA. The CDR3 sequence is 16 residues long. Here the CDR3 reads CASSSGTIASTDTQYF. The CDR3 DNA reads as TGTGCCAGCAGCTCCGGGACTATAGCCTCGACAGATACGCAGTATTTT. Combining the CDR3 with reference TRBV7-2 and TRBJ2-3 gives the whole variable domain GAGVSQSPSNKVTEKGKDVELRCDPISGHTALYWYRQSLGQGLEFLIYFQGNSAPDKSGLPSDRFSAERTGGSVSTLTIQRTQQEDSAVYLCASSSGTIASTDTQYFGPGTRLTVL.

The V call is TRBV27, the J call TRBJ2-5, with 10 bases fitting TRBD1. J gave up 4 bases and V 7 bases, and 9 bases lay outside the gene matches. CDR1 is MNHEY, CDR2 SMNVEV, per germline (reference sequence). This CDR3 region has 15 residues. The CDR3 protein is CASKPGQGKGETQYF. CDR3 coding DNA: TGTGCCAGCAAGCCGGGACAGGGGAAAGGAGAGACCCAGTACTTC.

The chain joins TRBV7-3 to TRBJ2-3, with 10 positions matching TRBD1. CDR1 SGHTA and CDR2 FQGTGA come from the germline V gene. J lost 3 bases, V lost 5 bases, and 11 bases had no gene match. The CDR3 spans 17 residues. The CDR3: CASSHGTGVKFTDTQYF. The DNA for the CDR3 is TGTGCCAGCAGCCATGGGACAGGGGTTAAATTTACAGATACGCAGTATTTT.

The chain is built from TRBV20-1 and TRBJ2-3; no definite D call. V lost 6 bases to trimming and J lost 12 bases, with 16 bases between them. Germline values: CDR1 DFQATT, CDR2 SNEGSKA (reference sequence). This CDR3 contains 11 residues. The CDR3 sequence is CSAPIGIKQYF. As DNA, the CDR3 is TGCAGTGCCCCTATAGGGATTAAACAGTATTTT.

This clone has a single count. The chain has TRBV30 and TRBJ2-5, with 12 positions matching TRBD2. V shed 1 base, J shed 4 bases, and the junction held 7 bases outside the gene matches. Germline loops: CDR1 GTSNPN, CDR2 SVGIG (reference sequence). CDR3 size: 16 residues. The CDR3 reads CAWSGLAGESGETQYF. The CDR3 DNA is TGTGCCTGGAGTGGACTAGCGGGAGAATCGGGAGAGACCCAGTACTTC.

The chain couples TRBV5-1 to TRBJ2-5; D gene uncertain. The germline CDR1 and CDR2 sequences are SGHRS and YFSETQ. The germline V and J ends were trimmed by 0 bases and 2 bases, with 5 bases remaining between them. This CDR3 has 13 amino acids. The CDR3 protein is CASSLGKQETQYF. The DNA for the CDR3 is TGCGCCAGCAGCTTGGGGAAACAAGAGACCCAGTACTTC.

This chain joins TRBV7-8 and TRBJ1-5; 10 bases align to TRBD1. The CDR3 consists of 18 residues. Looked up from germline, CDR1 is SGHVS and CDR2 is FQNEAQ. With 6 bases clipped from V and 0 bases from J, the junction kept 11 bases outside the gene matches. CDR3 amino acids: CASRVSGTGVLSNQPQHF. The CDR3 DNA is TGTGCCAGCAGGGTCTCCGGGACAGGGGTGCTTAGCAATCAGCCCCAGCATTTT.

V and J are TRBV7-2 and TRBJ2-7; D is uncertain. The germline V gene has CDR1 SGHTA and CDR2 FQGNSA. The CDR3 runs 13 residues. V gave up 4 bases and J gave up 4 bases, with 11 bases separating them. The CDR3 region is CASSSLDPYEQYF. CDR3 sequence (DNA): TGTGCCAGCAGCTCACTGGACCCTTACGAGCAGTACTTC.

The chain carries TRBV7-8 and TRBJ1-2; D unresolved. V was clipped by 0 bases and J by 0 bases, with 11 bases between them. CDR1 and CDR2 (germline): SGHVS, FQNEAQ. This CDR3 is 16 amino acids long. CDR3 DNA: TGTGCCAGCAGCTTAGCGGCCTTCTCTCCTAACTATGGCTACACCTTC. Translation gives CASSLAAFSPNYGYTF.

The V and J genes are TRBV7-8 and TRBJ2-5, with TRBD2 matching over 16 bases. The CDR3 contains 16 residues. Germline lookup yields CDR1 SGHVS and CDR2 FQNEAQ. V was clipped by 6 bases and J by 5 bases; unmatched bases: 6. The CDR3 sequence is CASSGTSGRVGETQYF. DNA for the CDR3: TGTGCCAGCAGTGGGACTAGCGGGAGGGTAGGGGAGACCCAGTACTTC.

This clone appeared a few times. The CDR3 region has the DNA TGTGCCAGCAGTGGGACCCCGGGACAGAGCTCCTACGAGCAGTACTTC. Translating gives CASSGTPGQSSYEQYF. V is TRBV6-1 and J is TRBJ2-7; 7 bases match TRBD1. CDR3 size: 16 residues. Trimming at V came to 4 bases and at J to 0 bases, leaving 9 bases not matched to a gene. Per germline, CDR1 MNHNS and CDR2 SASEGT.

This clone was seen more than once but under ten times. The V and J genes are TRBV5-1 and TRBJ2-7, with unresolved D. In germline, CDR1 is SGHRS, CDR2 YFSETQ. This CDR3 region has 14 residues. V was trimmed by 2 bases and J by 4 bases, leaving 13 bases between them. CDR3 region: CASSFGGPPYEQYF. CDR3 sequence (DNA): TGCGCCAGCAGCTTCGGTGGCCCCCCGTACGAGCAGTACTTC. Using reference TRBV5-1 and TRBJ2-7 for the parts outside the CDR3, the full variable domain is KAGVTQTPRYLIKTRGQQVTLSCSPISGHRSVSWYQQTPGQGLQFLFEYFSETQRNKGNFPGRFSGRQFSNSRSEMNVSTLELGDSALYLCASSFGGPPYEQYFGPGTRLTVT.

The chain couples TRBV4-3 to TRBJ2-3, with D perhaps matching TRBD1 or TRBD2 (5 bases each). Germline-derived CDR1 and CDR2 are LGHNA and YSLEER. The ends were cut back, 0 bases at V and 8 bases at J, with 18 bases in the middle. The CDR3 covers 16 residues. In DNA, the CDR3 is TGCGCCAGCAGCCAAGATATGGGGGACCCGTCGGGTACGCAGTATTTT. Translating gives CASSQDMGDPSGTQYF.

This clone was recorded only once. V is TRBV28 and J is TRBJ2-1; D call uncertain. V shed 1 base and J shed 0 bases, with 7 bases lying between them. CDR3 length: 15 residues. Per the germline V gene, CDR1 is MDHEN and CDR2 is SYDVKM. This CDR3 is CASSLYSSSYNEQFF. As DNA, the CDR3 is TGTGCCAGCAGTTTATATTCTAGCTCCTACAATGAGCAGTTCTTC. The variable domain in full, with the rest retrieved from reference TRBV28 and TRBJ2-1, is DVKVTQSSRYLVKRTGEKVFLECVQDMDHENMFWYRQDPGLGLRLIYFSYDVKMKEKGDIPEGYSVSREKKERFSLILESASTNQTSMYLCASSLYSSSYNEQFFGPGTRLTVL.

The CDR3 sequence is CASSLLLPEAFF. Here the CDR3 DNA reads TGTGCCAGCAGCCTTCTCTTGCCCGAAGCTTTCTTT. V gene TRBV5-8 combines with J gene TRBJ1-1, with unresolved D. V gave up 4 bases and J gave up 8 bases, with 12 bases separating them. This CDR3 has 12 residues. Germline V gene sequence: CDR1 SGHTS, CDR2 YDEGEE.

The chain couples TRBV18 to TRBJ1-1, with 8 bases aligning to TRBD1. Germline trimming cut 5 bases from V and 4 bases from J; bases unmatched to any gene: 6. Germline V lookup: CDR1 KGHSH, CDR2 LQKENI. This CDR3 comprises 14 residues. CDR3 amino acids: CASSTTGEVTEAFF. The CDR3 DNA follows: TGTGCCAGCTCAACGACAGGGGAGGTCACTGAAGCTTTCTTT.